The present T cell receptor (beta chain) was sequenced within a study of blood T cells in healthy people across ages. The CDR3 extends over 17 amino acids. V was clipped by 2 bases and J by 3 bases; unmatched bases: 6. Germline CDR1 reads SGHRS; CDR2 reads YFSETQ. A sample-barcoded 5' primer and a J-beta primer mix were used in a second PCR of about 7 to 12 cycles. TCRdb independently ran MiXCR on the 5' RACE reads; one entry per CDR3 protein. This table has about 1.6 million distinct CDR3 sequences, 30% to 35% appearing once. This receptor was obtained from a woman in her twenties or thirties in good health. The chain carries TRBV5-1 and TRBJ2-1; TRBD2 agrees at 12 bases. The sequenced sample was blood. The CDR3 nucleotides read TGCGCCAGCAGCTTCACGTCTAGCGGGGGGGACTACAATGAGCAGTTCTTC. This translates into CASSFTSSGGDYNEQFF.